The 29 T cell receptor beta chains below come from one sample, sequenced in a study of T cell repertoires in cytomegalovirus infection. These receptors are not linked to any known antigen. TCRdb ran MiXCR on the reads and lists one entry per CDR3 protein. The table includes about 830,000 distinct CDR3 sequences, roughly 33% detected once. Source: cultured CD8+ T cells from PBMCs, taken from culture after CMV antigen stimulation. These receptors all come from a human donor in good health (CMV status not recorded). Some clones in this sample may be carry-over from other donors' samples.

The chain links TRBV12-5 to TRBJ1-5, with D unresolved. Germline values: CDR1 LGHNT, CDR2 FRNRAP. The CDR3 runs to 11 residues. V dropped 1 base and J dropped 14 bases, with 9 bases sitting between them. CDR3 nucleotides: TGTGCTAGTGGTTTGGCCCCCGAAAAGCATTTT. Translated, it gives CASGLAPEKHF.

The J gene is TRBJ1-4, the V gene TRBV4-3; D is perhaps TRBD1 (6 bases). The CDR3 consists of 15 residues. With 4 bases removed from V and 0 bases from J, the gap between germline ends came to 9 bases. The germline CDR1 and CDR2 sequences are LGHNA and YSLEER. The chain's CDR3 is CASSPGVSTNEKLFF. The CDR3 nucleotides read TGCGCCAGCAGCCCAGGGGTTTCAACTAATGAAAAACTGTTTTTT.

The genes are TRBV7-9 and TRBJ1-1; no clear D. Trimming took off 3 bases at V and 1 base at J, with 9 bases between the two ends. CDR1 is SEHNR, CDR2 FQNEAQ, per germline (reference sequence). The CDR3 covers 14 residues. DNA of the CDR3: TGTGCCAGCAGCTTGCCGACCTGGAACACTGAAGCTTTCTTT. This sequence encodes CASSLPTWNTEAFF.

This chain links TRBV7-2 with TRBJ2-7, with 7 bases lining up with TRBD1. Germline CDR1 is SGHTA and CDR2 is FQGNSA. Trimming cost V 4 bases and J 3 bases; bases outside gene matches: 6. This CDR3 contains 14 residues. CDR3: CASSWSGQNYEQYF. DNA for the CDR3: TGTGCCAGCAGCTGGTCGGGACAGAACTACGAGCAGTACTTC.

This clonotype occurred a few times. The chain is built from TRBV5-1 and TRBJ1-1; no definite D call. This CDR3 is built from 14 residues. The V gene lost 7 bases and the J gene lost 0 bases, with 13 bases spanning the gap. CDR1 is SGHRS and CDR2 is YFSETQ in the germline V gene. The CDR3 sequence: CASARAQMNTEAFF. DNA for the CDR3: TGCGCCAGCGCTAGAGCACAGATGAACACTGAAGCTTTCTTT.

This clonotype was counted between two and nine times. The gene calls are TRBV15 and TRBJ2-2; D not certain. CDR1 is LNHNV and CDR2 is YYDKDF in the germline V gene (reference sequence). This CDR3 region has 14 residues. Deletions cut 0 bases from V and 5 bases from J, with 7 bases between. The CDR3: CATSRDGETGELFF. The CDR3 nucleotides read TGTGCCACCAGCAGAGATGGGGAAACCGGGGAGCTGTTTTTT.

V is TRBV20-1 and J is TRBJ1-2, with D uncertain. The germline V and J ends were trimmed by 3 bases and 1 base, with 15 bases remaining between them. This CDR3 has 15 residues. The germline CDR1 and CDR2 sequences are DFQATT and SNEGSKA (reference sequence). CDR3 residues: CSARLEKLRNYGYTF. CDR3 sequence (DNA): TGCAGTGCTAGGTTGGAGAAACTTCGTAACTATGGCTACACCTTC.

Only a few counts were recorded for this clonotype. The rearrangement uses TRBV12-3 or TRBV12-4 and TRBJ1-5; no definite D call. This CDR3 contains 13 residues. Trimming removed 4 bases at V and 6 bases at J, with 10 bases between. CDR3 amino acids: CASSSGKAQPQHF. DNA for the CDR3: TGTGCCAGCAGTTCCGGGAAGGCTCAGCCCCAGCATTTT.

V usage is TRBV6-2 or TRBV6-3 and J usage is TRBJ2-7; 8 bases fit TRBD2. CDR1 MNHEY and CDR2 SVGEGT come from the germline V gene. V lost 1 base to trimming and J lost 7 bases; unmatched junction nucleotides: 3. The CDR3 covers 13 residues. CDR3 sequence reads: CASSYLGLVEQYV. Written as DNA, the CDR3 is TGTGCCAGCAGTTACTTGGGACTAGTTGAGCAGTACGTC.

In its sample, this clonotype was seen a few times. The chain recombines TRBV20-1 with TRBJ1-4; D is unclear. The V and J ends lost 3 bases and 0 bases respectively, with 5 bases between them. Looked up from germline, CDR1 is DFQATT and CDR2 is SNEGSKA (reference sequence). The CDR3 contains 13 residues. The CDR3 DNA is TGCAGTGCTAGTCGCCCAACTAATGAAAAACTGTTTTTT. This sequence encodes CSASRPTNEKLFF.

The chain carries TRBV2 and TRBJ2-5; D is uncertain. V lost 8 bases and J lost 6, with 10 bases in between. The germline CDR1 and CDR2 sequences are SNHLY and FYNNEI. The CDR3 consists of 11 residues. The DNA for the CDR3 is TGTGCCAGCGACATCATTAAGACCCAGTACTTC. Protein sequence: CASDIIKTQYF.

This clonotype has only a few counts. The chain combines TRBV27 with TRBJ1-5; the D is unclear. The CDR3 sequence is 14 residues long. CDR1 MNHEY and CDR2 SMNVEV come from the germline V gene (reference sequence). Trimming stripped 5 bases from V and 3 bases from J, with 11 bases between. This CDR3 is CASSADGINQPQHF. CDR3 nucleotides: TGTGCCAGCAGTGCCGACGGAATCAATCAGCCCCAGCATTTT.

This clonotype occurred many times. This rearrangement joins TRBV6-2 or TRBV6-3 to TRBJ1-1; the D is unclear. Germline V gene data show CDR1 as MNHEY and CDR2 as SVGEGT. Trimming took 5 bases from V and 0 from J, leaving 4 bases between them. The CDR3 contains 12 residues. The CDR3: CASSTVNTEAFF. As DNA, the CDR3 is TGTGCCAGCAGTACGGTGAACACTGAAGCTTTCTTT.

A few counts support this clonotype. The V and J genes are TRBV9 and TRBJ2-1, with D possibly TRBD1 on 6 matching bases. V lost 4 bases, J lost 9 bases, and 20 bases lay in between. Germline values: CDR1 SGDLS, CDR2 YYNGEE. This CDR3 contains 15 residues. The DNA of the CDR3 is TGTGCCAGCAGCCCAGGGACAACCAGCTGGAGTGAGCAGTTCTTC. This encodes CASSPGTTSWSEQFF.

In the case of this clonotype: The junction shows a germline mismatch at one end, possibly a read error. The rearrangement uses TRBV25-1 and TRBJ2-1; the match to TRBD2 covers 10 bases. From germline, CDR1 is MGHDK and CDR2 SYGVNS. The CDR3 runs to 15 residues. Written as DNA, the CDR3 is TGTGTCAGCAGTGAATCTAGCGGGGGCCCTAATGAGCAGTTCTTC. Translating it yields CVSSESSGGPNEQFF.

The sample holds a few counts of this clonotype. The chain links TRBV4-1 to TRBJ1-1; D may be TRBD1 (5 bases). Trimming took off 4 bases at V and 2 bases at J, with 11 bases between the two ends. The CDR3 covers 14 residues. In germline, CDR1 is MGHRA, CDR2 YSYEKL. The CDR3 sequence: CASSPDSANTEAFF. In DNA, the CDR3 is TGCGCCAGCAGCCCAGACAGTGCTAACACTGAAGCTTTCTTT.

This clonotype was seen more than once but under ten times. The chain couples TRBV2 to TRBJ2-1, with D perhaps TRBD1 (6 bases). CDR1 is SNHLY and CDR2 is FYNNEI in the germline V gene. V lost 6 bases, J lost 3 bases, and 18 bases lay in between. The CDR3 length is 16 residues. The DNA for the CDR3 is TGTGCCAGCAGAATAATGACAGGAAATTACTACAATGAGCAGTTCTTC. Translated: CASRIMTGNYYNEQFF.

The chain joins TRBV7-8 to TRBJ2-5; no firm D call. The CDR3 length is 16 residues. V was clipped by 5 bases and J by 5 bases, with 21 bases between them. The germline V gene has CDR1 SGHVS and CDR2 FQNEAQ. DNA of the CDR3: TGTGCCAGCAGCCAGATCCAATCTAGAGCTCTGGAGACCCAGTACTTC. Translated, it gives CASSQIQSRALETQYF.

CDR3 nucleotides: TGCGCCAGCAGCCAAGAGCCGGGGTTGGGAGCTAACTATGGCTACACCTTC. It encodes CASSQEPGLGANYGYTF. The rearrangement uses TRBV4-1 and TRBJ1-2, with unresolved D. The germline V gene encodes CDR1 MGHRA and CDR2 YSYEKL. The length of the CDR3 is 17 residues. Deletions cut 0 bases from V and 0 bases from J, with 14 bases between.

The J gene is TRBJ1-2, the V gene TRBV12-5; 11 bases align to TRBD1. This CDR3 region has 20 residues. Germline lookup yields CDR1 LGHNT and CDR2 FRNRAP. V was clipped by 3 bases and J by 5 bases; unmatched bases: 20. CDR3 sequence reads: CASGFTLQGQGAQSGYGYTF. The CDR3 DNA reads TGTGCTAGTGGTTTCACCCTTCAAGGACAGGGGGCGCAGTCCGGGTATGGCTACACCTTC.

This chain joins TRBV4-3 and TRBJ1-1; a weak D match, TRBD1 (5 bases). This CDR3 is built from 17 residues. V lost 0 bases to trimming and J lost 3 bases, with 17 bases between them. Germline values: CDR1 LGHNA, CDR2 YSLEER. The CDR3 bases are TGCGCCAGCAGCCAAGACACCGGGACCTCCCTCGACACTGAAGCTTTCTTT. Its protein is CASSQDTGTSLDTEAFF.

CDR3 sequence reads: CASSPFGAFNEKLFF. CDR3 sequence (DNA): TGCGCCAGCAGCCCCTTTGGGGCATTTAATGAAAAACTGTTTTTT. V and J are TRBV5-1 and TRBJ1-4, with D maybe TRBD1 (5 bases). Trimming stripped 4 bases from V and 4 bases from J, with 14 bases between. The CDR3 contains 15 residues. Germline assignment: CDR1 SGHRS and CDR2 YFSETQ. Based on the CDR3 plus reference TRBV5-1 and TRBJ1-4, the full variable domain is KAGVTQTPRYLIKTRGQQVTLSCSPISGHRSVSWYQQTPGQGLQFLFEYFSETQRNKGNFPGRFSGRQFSNSRSEMNVSTLELGDSALYLCASSPFGAFNEKLFFGSGTQLSVL.

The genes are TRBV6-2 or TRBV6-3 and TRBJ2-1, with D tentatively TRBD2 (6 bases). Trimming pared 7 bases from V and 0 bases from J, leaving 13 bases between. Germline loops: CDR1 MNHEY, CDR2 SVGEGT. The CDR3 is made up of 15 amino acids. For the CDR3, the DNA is TGTGCCAGCACCGGGACTTCAAGCTCCTACAATGAGCAGTTCTTC. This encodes CASTGTSSSYNEQFF.

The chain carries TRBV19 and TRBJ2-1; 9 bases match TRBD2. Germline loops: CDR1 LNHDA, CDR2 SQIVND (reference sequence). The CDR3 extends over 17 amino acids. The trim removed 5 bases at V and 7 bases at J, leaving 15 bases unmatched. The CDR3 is CASSPIYLSGGINEQFF. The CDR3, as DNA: TGTGCCAGTAGTCCAATTTATTTAAGCGGGGGGATAAATGAGCAGTTCTTC.

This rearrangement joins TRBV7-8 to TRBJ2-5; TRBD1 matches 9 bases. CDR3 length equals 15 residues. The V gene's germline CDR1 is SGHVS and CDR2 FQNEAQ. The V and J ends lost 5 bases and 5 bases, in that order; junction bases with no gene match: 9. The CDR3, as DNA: TGTGCCAGCAGCAAGGGGACAGGGCGTGGGGAGACCCAGTACTTC. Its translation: CASSKGTGRGETQYF.

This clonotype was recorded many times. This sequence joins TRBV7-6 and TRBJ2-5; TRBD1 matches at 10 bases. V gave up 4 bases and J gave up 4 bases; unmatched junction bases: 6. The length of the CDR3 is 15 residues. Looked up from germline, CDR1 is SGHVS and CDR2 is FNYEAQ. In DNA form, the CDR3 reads TGTGCCAGCAGCTACGGGACAGGGGATCCAGAGACCCAGTACTTC. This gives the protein CASSYGTGDPETQYF.

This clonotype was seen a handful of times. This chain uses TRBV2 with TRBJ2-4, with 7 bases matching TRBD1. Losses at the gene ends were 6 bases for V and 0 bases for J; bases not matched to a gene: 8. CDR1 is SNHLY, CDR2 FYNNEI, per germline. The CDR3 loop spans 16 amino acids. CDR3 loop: CASRGTVGLAKNIQYF. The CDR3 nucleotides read TGTGCCAGCAGGGGGACAGTTGGACTAGCCAAAAACATTCAGTACTTC. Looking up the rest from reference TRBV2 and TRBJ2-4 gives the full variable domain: EPEVTQTPSHQVTQMGQEVILRCVPISNHLYFYWYRQILGQKVEFLVSFYNNEISEKSEIFDDQFSVERPDGSNFTLKIRSTKLEDSAMYFCASRGTVGLAKNIQYFGAGTRLSVL.

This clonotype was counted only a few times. Written as DNA, the CDR3 is TGTGCCACCAGTGAACGGGACCGGAGCTCTGGGGCCAACGTCCTGACTTTC. Amino acids: CATSERDRSSGANVLTF. This chain uses TRBV24-1 with TRBJ2-6, with D tentatively TRBD1 or TRBD2 (5 bases each). Trimming cost V 4 bases and J 0 bases, with 12 bases left between them. The germline CDR1 and CDR2 sequences are KGHDR and SFDVKD. This CDR3 spans 17 amino acids.

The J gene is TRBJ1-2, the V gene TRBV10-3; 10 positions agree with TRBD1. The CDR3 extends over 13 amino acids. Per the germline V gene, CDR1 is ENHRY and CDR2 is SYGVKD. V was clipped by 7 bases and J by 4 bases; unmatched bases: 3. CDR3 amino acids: CAITTGGVYGYTF. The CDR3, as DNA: TGTGCCATCACGACAGGGGGCGTCTATGGCTACACCTTC.